The 27 T cell receptor beta chains in this list originate from one sample, sequenced in a study of T cells after posttransplantation cyclophosphamide. Method: immunoSEQ multiplex PCR; TCRdb's copy keeps in-frame clones and lacks some. Singletons are absent from the sample, which has approximately 31,000 clones. The sample comprised PBMCs. Source of these receptors: a woman in her 30s in good health and a related stem cell transplant donor.

The chain joins TRBV4-1 to TRBJ2-3; 11 nucleotides agree with TRBD1. The CDR3 totals 19 residues. In germline, CDR1 is MGHRA, CDR2 YSYEKL. Losses at the gene ends were 4 bases for V and 2 bases for J; bases not matched to a gene: 14. Here the CDR3 reads CASSLPWDRGIKNTDTQYF. CDR3 bases: TGCGCCAGCAGCCTGCCGTGGGACAGGGGGATTAAAAACACAGATACGCAGTATTTT.

This clone was counted many times. This sequence joins TRBV9 and TRBJ1-1, with 9 bases aligning to TRBD1. V trimming: 4 bases; J trimming: 6 bases; junction bases outside the gene matches: 4. Per germline, CDR1 SGDLS and CDR2 YYNGEE. The CDR3 extends over 13 amino acids. CDR3 region: CASSRTGAPEAFF. The CDR3, as DNA: TGTGCCAGCAGCCGGACAGGGGCCCCTGAAGCTTTCTTT.

This clone has at least ten counts. The V and J genes are TRBV7-9 and TRBJ1-1; tentatively, D is TRBD1 (6 bases). Looked up from germline, CDR1 is SEHNR and CDR2 is FQNEAQ (reference sequence). CDR3 length: 15 amino acids. Trimming took 4 bases from V and 2 from J, leaving 14 bases between them. The CDR3 region has the DNA TGTGCCAGCAGCTCGTCAGACAGGCTTAACACTGAAGCTTTCTTT. Amino acid sequence: CASSSSDRLNTEAFF.

This clone showed up many times. V is TRBV4-3 and J is TRBJ1-2; D is perhaps TRBD1 (6 bases). Germline V lookup: CDR1 LGHNA, CDR2 YSLEER. This CDR3 is built from 16 residues. Trimming shortened V by 4 bases and J by 4 bases, and 19 bases separated the two germline ends. The CDR3 coding sequence is TGCGCCAGCAGCCTCCTGACGGGGCGGACAGCCTATGGCTACACCTTC. It specifies CASSLLTGRTAYGYTF.

This clone was seen repeatedly, ten times or more. The chain carries TRBV25-1 and TRBJ2-1; maybe TRBD1 (5 bases). The CDR3 consists of 13 residues. The germline CDR1 and CDR2 sequences are MGHDK and SYGVNS. The germline V and J ends were trimmed by 3 bases and 7 bases, with 10 bases remaining between them. The CDR3 is CASSEQGRNEQFF. For the CDR3, the DNA is TGTGCCAGCAGTGAGCAGGGTAGGAATGAGCAGTTCTTC. The full variable domain, its missing parts supplied by reference TRBV25-1 and TRBJ2-1, is EADIYQTPRYLVIGTGKKITLECSQTMGHDKMYWYQQDPGMELHLIHYSYGVNSTEKGDLSSESTVSRIRTEHFPLTLESARPSHTSQYLCASSEQGRNEQFFGPGTRLTVL.

Many counts were recorded for this clone. The chain recombines TRBV4-3 with TRBJ1-6; D not certain. Germline assignment: CDR1 LGHNA and CDR2 YSLEER. The ends were cut back, 0 bases at V and 12 bases at J, with 9 bases in the middle. CDR3 length: 13 amino acids. The CDR3 DNA follows: TGCGCCAGCAGCCAAGATAAGGGCTTACCCCTCCACTTT. It translates to CASSQDKGLPLHF.

This clone was observed at least ten times. This chain links TRBV2 with TRBJ1-2, with D maybe TRBD1 (6 bases). V was trimmed by 6 bases and J by 7 bases, leaving 15 bases between them. CDR3 size: 13 residues. The germline CDR1 and CDR2 sequences are SNHLY and FYNNEI. DNA for the CDR3: TGTGCCAGCAGGACAGGCAGTTTAATTGGCTACACCTTC. Protein: CASRTGSLIGYTF.

The chain is built from TRBV29-1 and TRBJ2-7; TRBD1 or TRBD2 may be the D gene (6 bases each). V dropped 5 bases and J dropped 7 bases, with 12 bases sitting between them. The CDR3 contains 11 residues. Germline V gives CDR1 SQVTM, CDR2 ANQGSEA. The chain's CDR3 is CSVLTGREQYF. The CDR3 DNA is TGCAGCGTTCTAACAGGGAGGGAGCAGTACTTC.

The chain links TRBV12-3 or TRBV12-4 to TRBJ2-3; D might be TRBD2 (6 bases). Trimming shortened V by 5 bases and J by 2 bases, and 14 bases separated the two germline ends. The CDR3 has 15 residues. The CDR3 protein is CASSPRGLNTDTQYF. The DNA of the CDR3 is TGTGCCAGCAGTCCACGGGGACTGAACACAGATACGCAGTATTTT.

In this sample, this clone turned up a few times. The V call is TRBV11-3, the J call TRBJ2-2; 16 bases map to TRBD2. CDR3 length equals 19 residues. In germline, CDR1 is SGHNT, CDR2 YENEEA. J lost 3 bases, V lost 5 bases, and 9 bases had no gene match. This chain's CDR3 is CASSHSGTSGGDDTGELFF. In nucleotides, the CDR3 is TGTGCCAGCAGCCACTCCGGGACTAGCGGGGGGGACGACACCGGGGAGCTGTTTTTT.

This clone has ten or more counts. This chain links TRBV19 with TRBJ1-5; 7 bases are shared with TRBD1. This CDR3 region has 14 residues. V shed 8 bases and J 4 bases; nucleotides not matched to a gene: 8. Germline values: CDR1 LNHDA, CDR2 SQIVND (reference sequence). The chain's CDR3 is CASGRQGKNQPQHF. The CDR3 bases are TGTGCCAGTGGCAGACAGGGCAAGAATCAGCCCCAGCATTTT.

This clone came up many times. The chain employs TRBV12-3 or TRBV12-4 and TRBJ2-4; maybe TRBD1 (5 bases). This CDR3 has 15 residues. The V end was cut by 5 bases, the J end by 4 bases, with 15 bases between. This chain's CDR3 is CASSPRERIKNIQYF. As DNA, the CDR3 is TGTGCCAGCAGTCCCAGGGAACGGATAAAAAACATTCAGTACTTC.

The table lists this clone with many counts. V and J are TRBV5-1 and TRBJ2-7, with a possible D match to TRBD2 (6 bases). With 0 bases removed from V and 5 bases from J, the gap between germline ends came to 9 bases. The CDR3 has 13 amino acids. Germline V gives CDR1 SGHRS, CDR2 YFSETQ. The CDR3 reads CASSLERRDEQYF. Written as DNA, the CDR3 is TGCGCCAGCAGCTTGGAAAGGAGGGACGAGCAGTACTTC.

This clone was counted many times. The chain joins TRBV5-5 to TRBJ1-5, with D perhaps TRBD1 (6 bases). The CDR3 sequence is 15 residues long. CDR1 and CDR2 from the germline V gene are SGHKS and YYEKEE (reference sequence). V lost 0 bases and J lost 4, with 11 bases in between. CDR3: CASSLEGGANQPQHF. The CDR3 DNA reads TGTGCCAGCAGCTTGGAAGGGGGGGCAAATCAGCCCCAGCATTTT. The variable domain in full, with the rest retrieved from reference TRBV5-5 and TRBJ1-5, is DAGVTQSPTHLIKTRGQQVTLRCSPISGHKSVSWYQQVLGQGPQFIFQYYEKEERGRGNFPDRFSARQFPNYSSELNVNALLLGDSALYLCASSLEGGANQPQHFGDGTRLSIL.

This clone occurred a few times. The gene calls are TRBV7-8 and TRBJ2-7; D is perhaps TRBD2 (6 bases). The V end lost 5 bases, the J end lost 1 base, and 9 bases lay between the germline ends. CDR3 length: 13 residues. The germline V gene has CDR1 SGHVS and CDR2 FQNEAQ. The DNA of the CDR3 is TGTGCCAGCAGCGCGGGGTTATCCTACGAGCAGTACTTC. It translates to CASSAGLSYEQYF.

This clone came up a few times. This sequence joins TRBV28 and TRBJ2-3, with 11 bases fitting TRBD2. CDR1 is MDHEN, CDR2 SYDVKM, per germline. The CDR3 contains 17 residues. V shed 3 bases, J shed 4 bases, and the junction held 9 bases outside the gene matches. This chain's CDR3 is CASSFPPSGGPPDTQYF. Here the CDR3 DNA reads TGTGCCAGCAGTTTTCCCCCTAGCGGGGGGCCTCCAGATACGCAGTATTTT.

This clone was detected many times. The chain carries TRBV6-2 or TRBV6-3 and TRBJ1-2; perhaps TRBD1 as D (5 bases). The CDR3 totals 14 residues. Germline V gives CDR1 MNHEY, CDR2 SVGEGT. Trimming removed 2 bases at V and 3 bases at J, with 10 bases between. In DNA, the CDR3 is TGTGCCAGCAGTTACGGGGCTGGGGACTATGGCTACACCTTC. Its protein is CASSYGAGDYGYTF.

This clone was recorded at least ten times. V usage is TRBV6-4 and J usage is TRBJ2-1; the match to TRBD2 covers 12 bases. V trimming: 4 bases; J trimming: 4 bases; junction bases outside the gene matches: 2. Per the germline V gene, CDR1 is MRHNA and CDR2 is SNTAGT. The CDR3 runs to 15 residues. CDR3 nucleotide sequence: TGTGCCAGCAGTGCTCTAGCGGGGGGGTACAATGAGCAGTTCTTC. This gives the protein CASSALAGGYNEQFF.

This clone was seen ten or more times. The rearrangement uses TRBV19 and TRBJ1-1, with TRBD1 identical over 7 bases. The germline gives CDR1 LNHDA, CDR2 SQIVND (reference sequence). The CDR3 sequence is 15 residues long. J lost 1 base, V lost 8 bases, and 10 bases had no gene match. The CDR3 nucleotides read TGTGCCAGTCTCCCCTACAGGGGCGGGAACACTGAAGCTTTCTTT. Amino acids: CASLPYRGGNTEAFF. Together with reference TRBV19 and TRBJ1-1, the CDR3 gives the full variable domain: DGGITQSPKYLFRKEGQNVTLSCEQNLNHDAMYWYRQDPGQGLRLIYYSQIVNDFQKGDIAEGYSVSREKKESFPLTVTSAQKNPTAFYLCASLPYRGGNTEAFFGQGTRLTVV.

This clone was seen at least ten times. V is TRBV24-1 and J is TRBJ2-3; TRBD1 aligns across 10 bases. Germline CDR1 and CDR2: KGHDR and SFDVKD. There are 16 residues in the CDR3. V dropped 7 bases and J dropped 0; count of bases not matched to a gene: 6. The CDR3 nucleotides are TGTGCCACCAGGGACAGGGGGGCGGCTAGCACAGATACGCAGTATTTT. It codes for CATRDRGAASTDTQYF.

This clone was counted at least ten times. This sequence joins TRBV10-3 and TRBJ1-5, with a weak D call TRBD1 (5 bases). CDR1 and CDR2 from the germline V gene are ENHRY and SYGVKD. This CDR3 spans 15 amino acids. Trimming took 5 bases from V and 5 from J, leaving 16 bases between them. The CDR3 nucleotides are TGTGCCATCAGTCAGGGTACTTCGGCAGATCAGCCCCAGCATTTT. As protein: CAISQGTSADQPQHF.

This clone was seen repeatedly, ten times or more. CDR3 bases: TGTGCCAGCAGTTATGTCTCTGGAAACACCATATATTTT. It specifies CASSYVSGNTIYF. The V call is TRBV11-3, the J call TRBJ1-3; no reliable D call. The V gene's germline CDR1 is SGHNT and CDR2 YENEEA. The V gene lost 6 bases and the J gene lost 0 bases, with 6 bases spanning the gap. This CDR3 is built from 13 residues.

This clone was seen more than once but under ten times. CDR3 bases: TGTGCCAGCAGCGTAGGGGGACTGGCCTACGAGCAGTACTTC. As protein: CASSVGGLAYEQYF. The chain has TRBV9 and TRBJ2-7, with a weak D call TRBD2 (6 bases). V lost 0 bases, J lost 2 bases, and 9 bases lay in between. The CDR3 is made up of 14 amino acids. The germline gives CDR1 SGDLS, CDR2 YYNGEE.

The genes are TRBV5-1 and TRBJ1-4, with a tentative D call TRBD1 (5 bases). CDR1 and CDR2 (germline): SGHRS, YFSETQ. Trimming took 3 bases from V and 0 from J, leaving 15 bases between them. CDR3 size: 17 residues. The CDR3 protein is CASSSATVFSTNEKLFF. The CDR3 nucleotides read TGCGCCAGCAGCTCGGCGACAGTTTTCTCAACTAATGAAAAACTGTTTTTT.

In its sample, this clone was seen many times. V is TRBV6-6 and J is TRBJ1-1, with TRBD1 matching 7 bases. CDR1 is MNHNY, CDR2 SVGAGI, per germline (reference sequence). V was pared by 7 bases and J by 4 bases, with 6 bases of the junction left unmatched. This CDR3 spans 13 amino acids. The CDR3 DNA is TGTGCCAGCACCCAGGGGGAGGTCACTGAAGCTTTCTTT. It codes for CASTQGEVTEAFF.

This clone was recorded at least ten times. The chain carries TRBV5-1 and TRBJ1-1; TRBD1 agrees at 9 bases. CDR1 is SGHRS, CDR2 YFSETQ, per germline. The CDR3 consists of 17 residues. Losses at the gene ends were 1 base for V and 6 bases for J; bases not matched to a gene: 13. The DNA of the CDR3 is TGCGCCAGCAGCTTGTCTGTGACAGGGGGATACATGCCTGAAGCTTTCTTT. Protein product: CASSLSVTGGYMPEAFF. The complete variable domain, with remaining parts taken from reference TRBV5-1 and TRBJ1-1, reads KAGVTQTPRYLIKTRGQQVTLSCSPISGHRSVSWYQQTPGQGLQFLFEYFSETQRNKGNFPGRFSGRQFSNSRSEMNVSTLELGDSALYLCASSLSVTGGYMPEAFFGQGTRLTVV.

This clone was seen many times. The V gene is TRBV6-5, the J gene TRBJ2-3; the match to TRBD2 covers 11 bases. Germline assignment: CDR1 MNHEY and CDR2 SVGAGI. The V segment lost 5 bases and the J segment 9 bases; nucleotides outside the gene matches: 10. The CDR3 runs 15 residues. The CDR3 sequence: CASSKIAGGQGTQYF. CDR3 coding DNA: TGTGCCAGCAGTAAAATAGCGGGGGGGCAGGGAACGCAGTATTTT.